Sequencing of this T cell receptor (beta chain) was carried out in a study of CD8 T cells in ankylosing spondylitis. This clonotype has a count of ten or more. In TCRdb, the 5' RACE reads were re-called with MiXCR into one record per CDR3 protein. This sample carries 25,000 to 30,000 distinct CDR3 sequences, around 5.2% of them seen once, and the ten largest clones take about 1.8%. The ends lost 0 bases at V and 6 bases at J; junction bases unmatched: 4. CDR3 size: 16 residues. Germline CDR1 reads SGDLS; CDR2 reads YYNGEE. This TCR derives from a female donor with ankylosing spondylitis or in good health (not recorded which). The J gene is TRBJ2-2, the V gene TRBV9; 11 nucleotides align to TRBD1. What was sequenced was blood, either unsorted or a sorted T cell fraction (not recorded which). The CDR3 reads CASSVVPGQGAGELFF. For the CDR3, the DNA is TGTGCCAGCAGCGTAGTACCGGGACAGGGGGCCGGGGAGCTGTTTTTT. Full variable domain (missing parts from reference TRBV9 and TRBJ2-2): DSGVTQTPKHLITATGQRVTLRCSPRSGDLSVYWYQQSLDQGLQFLIQYYNGEERAKGNILERFSAQQFPDLHSELNLSSLELGDSALYFCASSVVPGQGAGELFFGEGSRLTVL.